Below are 15 T cell receptor beta chains sequenced from a single sample in a study of control samples from healthy donors and cancer patients. This table comes from immunoSEQ multiplex PCR, and its TCRdb copy is limited to in-frame clones, with some not included. The sample lists about 98,000 clones, 92% occurring once. The material sequenced was blood. These receptors were collected from a woman between 18 and 29 years old in good health.

The CDR3 DNA sequence: TGCGCCAGCAGCTTGGTCGGCCAGGTGACCTACGAGCAGTACTTC. This sequence encodes CASSLVGQVTYEQYF. The rearrangement uses TRBV5-1 and TRBJ2-7; D gene uncertain. V was pared by 0 bases and J by 2 bases, with 12 bases between. In germline, CDR1 is SGHRS, CDR2 YFSETQ. The CDR3 length is 15 residues.

The chain has TRBV7-9 and TRBJ2-3; a weak D match, TRBD2 (5 bases). Germline V lookup: CDR1 SEHNR, CDR2 FQNEAQ (reference sequence). CDR3 length equals 18 residues. V was cut by 5 bases and J by 1 base, with 22 bases left in between. CDR3 sequence (DNA): TGTGCCAGCAGCCCCCCGCCCTCTGGGAGCAAGGGCACAGATACGCAGTATTTT. Translating it yields CASSPPPSGSKGTDTQYF.

For the CDR3, the DNA is TGCGCCAGCAGCCAAGAAAGTCGGTCTCGGGGGAAGAACACTGAAGCTTTCTTT. As protein: CASSQESRSRGKNTEAFF. This chain joins TRBV4-3 and TRBJ1-1; D perhaps matches TRBD1 (5 bases). With 0 bases removed from V and 1 base from J, the gap between germline ends came to 18 bases. The CDR3 is 18 residues long. Germline V CDR1 and CDR2: LGHNA, YSLEER.

The chain is built from TRBV5-1 and TRBJ2-1; no clear D gene. V was trimmed by 3 bases and J by 6 bases, leaving 16 bases between them. The V gene's germline CDR1 is SGHRS and CDR2 YFSETQ. This CDR3 contains 15 residues. This CDR3 is CASSSNAGRGNEQFF. In nucleotides, the CDR3 is TGCGCCAGCAGCTCTAACGCCGGCCGAGGCAATGAGCAGTTCTTC.

The V call is TRBV27, the J call TRBJ1-6; no clear D. V was clipped by 8 bases and J by 5 bases, with 13 bases between them. Germline CDR1 and CDR2: MNHEY and SMNVEV (reference sequence). The CDR3 extends over 14 amino acids. This chain's CDR3 is CASGQRGNNSPLHF. The CDR3 nucleotides read TGTGCCAGCGGTCAGAGAGGTAATAATTCACCCCTCCACTTT.

This CDR3 is CASSSPAAQKANTGELFF. DNA for the CDR3: TGTGCCAGTAGTTCACCGGCGGCACAAAAGGCGAACACCGGGGAGCTGTTTTTT. This sequence joins TRBV19 and TRBJ2-2; no clear D gene. CDR3 length: 18 amino acids. The germline V gene encodes CDR1 LNHDA and CDR2 SQIVND (reference sequence). Trimming took off 5 bases at V and 0 bases at J, with 19 bases between the two ends.

This clone appeared a single time. This chain connects TRBV19 to TRBJ1-4; D not resolved. The CDR3 covers 18 residues. V was shortened by 3 bases and J by 8 bases, with 25 bases between the two germline ends. Germline CDR1 reads LNHDA; CDR2 reads SQIVND (reference sequence). The CDR3 is CASSILRGDTGFGEKLFF. The DNA for the CDR3 is TGTGCCAGTAGTATCTTACGAGGCGATACGGGGTTCGGGGAAAAACTGTTTTTT.

In this sample, this clone turned up a few times. Other DNA sequences from this sample encode an identical CDR3 as well. This rearrangement joins TRBV9 to TRBJ1-2, with D unclear. V lost 1 base to trimming and J lost 4 bases, with 5 bases between them. Germline loops: CDR1 SGDLS, CDR2 YYNGEE. This CDR3 is 12 amino acids long. DNA for the CDR3: TGTGCCAGCAGCGTATCGGGCTATGGCTACACCTTC. Its translation: CASSVSGYGYTF.

The rearrangement links TRBV6-5 to TRBJ1-5; D ambiguous. Germline values: CDR1 MNHEY, CDR2 SVGAGI. Trimming stripped 0 bases from V and 5 bases from J, with 14 bases between. The CDR3 is made up of 16 amino acids. CDR3 amino acids: CASSYSSGPPHQPQHF. The CDR3 region has the DNA TGTGCCAGCAGTTACTCGAGCGGGCCACCTCATCAGCCCCAGCATTTT.

The J gene is TRBJ1-5, the V gene TRBV5-6; weak D call: TRBD1 (6 bases). V was cut by 0 bases and J by 7 bases, with 11 bases left in between. Germline V gives CDR1 SGHDT, CDR2 YYEEEE. The length of the CDR3 is 14 residues. The CDR3 spells CASSLDGGGQPQHF. The CDR3 DNA reads TGTGCCAGCAGCTTGGACGGGGGGGGCCAGCCCCAGCATTTT.

V usage is TRBV5-1 and J usage is TRBJ1-1; a weak D match, TRBD1 (6 bases). Germline CDR1 reads SGHRS; CDR2 reads YFSETQ. Trimming left V 0 bases short and J 4 bases short, with 19 bases between. CDR3 length: 17 amino acids. The CDR3 DNA reads as TGCGCCAGCAGCTTGGTACCCGGGACAAGAGGGTTCACTGAAGCTTTCTTT. Translation: CASSLVPGTRGFTEAFF.

The chain carries TRBV19 and TRBJ2-7; tentatively, D is TRBD1 (6 bases). CDR1 and CDR2 (germline): LNHDA, SQIVND (reference sequence). Trimming cost V 5 bases and J 5 bases, with 13 bases left between them. CDR3 length: 13 residues. CDR3 amino acids: CASSEQGSDEQYF. The DNA of the CDR3 is TGTGCCAGTAGTGAACAGGGTTCGGACGAGCAGTACTTC. The full variable domain, completed using reference TRBV19 and TRBJ2-7, is DGGITQSPKYLFRKEGQNVTLSCEQNLNHDAMYWYRQDPGQGLRLIYYSQIVNDFQKGDIAEGYSVSREKKESFPLTVTSAQKNPTAFYLCASSEQGSDEQYFGPGTRLTVT.

The chain joins TRBV19 to TRBJ2-1; D is uncertain. CDR1 and CDR2 from the germline V gene are LNHDA and SQIVND (reference sequence). This CDR3 region has 12 residues. Trimming removed 11 bases from V and 9 bases from J, with 17 bases in between. The CDR3 DNA is TGTGCCTGCTGGACCCAAAGAGGTGAGCAGTTCTTC. Amino acid sequence: CACWTQRGEQFF.

This clone was counted between two and nine times. The chain has TRBV5-4 and TRBJ2-5; 12 bases are a match to TRBD2. The CDR3 consists of 16 residues. Per germline, CDR1 SGHNT and CDR2 YYREEE (reference sequence). V gave up 4 bases and J gave up 5 bases; unmatched junction bases: 9. This chain's CDR3 is CASSGPSGGAAETQYF. CDR3 sequence (DNA): TGTGCCAGCAGCGGCCCTAGCGGGGGGGCCGCGGAGACCCAGTACTTC.

The chain uses TRBV7-4 and TRBJ2-2; 11 nucleotides align to TRBD2. The CDR3 contains 15 residues. V was clipped by 1 base and J by 5 bases; unmatched bases: 0. CDR1 and CDR2 (germline): SGHVT, SQSDAQ. The CDR3: CASSLGLAGTGELFF. For the CDR3, the DNA is TGTGCCAGCAGCTTAGGACTAGCGGGAACCGGGGAGCTGTTTTTT.